This T cell receptor (beta chain) is from a study of beta chain features in type 1 diabetes. Germline V CDR1 and CDR2: LGHNA, YSLEER. This CDR3 spans 14 amino acids. Trimming took 0 bases from V and 0 from J, leaving 5 bases between them. Expressed TCRB transcripts were sequenced because the entire RNA isolate underwent reverse transcription. Assay: immunoSEQ multiplex PCR; the TCRdb copy retains only in-frame clones and omits some. This sample has about 180,000 clones, with over 6% found just once. This clone occurred many times. Its target is unknown. Other DNA sequences in this sample translate to the same CDR3. Notes on the study in general: All four CD4+ subsets of Type 1 diabetes patients contained TCRB CDR3s that were moderately but significantly shorter.

This receptor was obtained from a man aged 18 to 29 with type 1 diabetes. Sequenced: central memory CD4+ T cells from blood. The chain recombines TRBV4-3 with TRBJ1-1; D ambiguous. CDR3 residues: CASSQDILNTEAFF. CDR3 nucleotide sequence: TGCGCCAGCAGCCAAGATATCCTGAACACTGAAGCTTTCTTT.